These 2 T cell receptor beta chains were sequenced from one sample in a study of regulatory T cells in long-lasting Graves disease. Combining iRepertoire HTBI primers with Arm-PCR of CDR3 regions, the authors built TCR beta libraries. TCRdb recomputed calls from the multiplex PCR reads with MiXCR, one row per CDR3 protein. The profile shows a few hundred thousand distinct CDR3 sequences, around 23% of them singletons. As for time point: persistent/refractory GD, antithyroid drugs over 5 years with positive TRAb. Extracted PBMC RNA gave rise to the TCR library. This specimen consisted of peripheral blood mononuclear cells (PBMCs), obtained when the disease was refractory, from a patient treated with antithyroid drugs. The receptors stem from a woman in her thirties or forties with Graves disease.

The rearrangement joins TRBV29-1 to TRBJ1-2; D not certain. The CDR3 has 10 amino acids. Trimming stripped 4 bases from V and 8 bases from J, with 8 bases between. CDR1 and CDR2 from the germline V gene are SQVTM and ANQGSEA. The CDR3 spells CSVVTDGYTF. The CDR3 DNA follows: TGCAGCGTTGTCACAGACGGCTACACCTTC.

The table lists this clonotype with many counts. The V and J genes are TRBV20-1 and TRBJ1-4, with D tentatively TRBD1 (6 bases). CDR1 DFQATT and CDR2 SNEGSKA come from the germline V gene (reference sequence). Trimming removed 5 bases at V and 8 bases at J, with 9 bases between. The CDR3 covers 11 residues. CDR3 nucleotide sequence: TGCAGTGCTCACAGGGACGAAAAACTGTTTTTT. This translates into CSAHRDEKLFF.